The entry below gives a single T cell receptor beta chain sequence along with its context. Its antigen is currently unknown. The CDR3 spans 13 residues. Trimming at V came to 6 bases and at J to 9 bases, leaving 8 bases not matched to a gene. CDR1 ENHRY and CDR2 SYGVKD come from the germline V gene. This specimen belongs to a study of metastatic and nonmetastatic thyroid tumors. About the research overall: Patients with malignant and benign thyroid disease provided blood and tumor or nodule tissue, whose repertoires were compared.

All patients reached thyroid surgery having received no treatment beforehand. In the original workflow: Differences in CDR3 between clinicopathological groups were drawn on to build a classifier intended to discriminate distant-metastatic papillary thyroid cancer patients. TCRdb re-clonotyped the PCR reads through MiXCR. TCRdb, not the authors, supplied the V and J calls. The profile shows some 42,000 clones, about 26% of them singletons. Notes on the study in general: When malignant thyroid tumors were compared with benign nodules, TCR beta diversity was reportedly significantly higher in the malignant tumors. This held in both blood and tumor samples.

This chain uses TRBV10-3 with TRBJ2-1; 7 nucleotides line up with TRBD2. The receptor comes from a male donor with papillary thyroid cancer or a benign thyroid nodule (not recorded which). Some clones in this sample may be carry-over from other donors' samples. Sequencing was performed on blood. The CDR3 loop is CAIREASGIEQFF. The CDR3 region has the DNA TGTGCCATCAGGGAGGCAAGCGGGATTGAGCAGTTCTTC.